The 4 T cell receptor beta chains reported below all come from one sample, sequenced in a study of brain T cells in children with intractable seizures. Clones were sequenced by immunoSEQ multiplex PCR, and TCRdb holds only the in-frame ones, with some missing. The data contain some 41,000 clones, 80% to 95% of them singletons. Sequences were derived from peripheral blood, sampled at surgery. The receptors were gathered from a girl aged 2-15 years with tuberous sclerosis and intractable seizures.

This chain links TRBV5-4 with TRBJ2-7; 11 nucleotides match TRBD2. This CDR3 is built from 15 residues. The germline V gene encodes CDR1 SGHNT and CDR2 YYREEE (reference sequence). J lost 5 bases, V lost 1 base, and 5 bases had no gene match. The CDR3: CASSLSISGGDEQYF. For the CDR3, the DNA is TGTGCCAGCAGCTTGTCGATTAGCGGGGGGGACGAGCAGTACTTC.

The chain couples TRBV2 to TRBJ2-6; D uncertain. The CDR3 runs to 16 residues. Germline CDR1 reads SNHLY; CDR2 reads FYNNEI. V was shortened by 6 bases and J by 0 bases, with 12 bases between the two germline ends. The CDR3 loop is CASSQTASSGANVLTF. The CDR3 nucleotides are TGTGCCAGCAGCCAAACAGCCAGCTCTGGGGCCAACGTCCTGACTTTC.

The CDR3 DNA is TGCGCCAGCAGCAGGACAGGGACGAATAACTATGGCTACACCTTC. Translated, it gives CASSRTGTNNYGYTF. The chain combines TRBV5-1 with TRBJ1-2, with TRBD1 matching 8 bases. The ends lost 4 bases at V and 1 base at J; junction bases unmatched: 6. This CDR3 region has 15 residues. Germline V CDR1 and CDR2: SGHRS, YFSETQ.

In DNA, the CDR3 is TGTGCCAGCAGCTGGGGGCAGGGCGACTTCTTC. Amino acid sequence: CASSWGQGDFF. This chain connects TRBV11-2 to TRBJ2-1, with D perhaps TRBD1 (6 bases). Germline values: CDR1 SGHAT, CDR2 FQNNGV. The CDR3 totals 11 residues. Trimming took 4 bases from V and 16 from J, leaving 14 bases between them.